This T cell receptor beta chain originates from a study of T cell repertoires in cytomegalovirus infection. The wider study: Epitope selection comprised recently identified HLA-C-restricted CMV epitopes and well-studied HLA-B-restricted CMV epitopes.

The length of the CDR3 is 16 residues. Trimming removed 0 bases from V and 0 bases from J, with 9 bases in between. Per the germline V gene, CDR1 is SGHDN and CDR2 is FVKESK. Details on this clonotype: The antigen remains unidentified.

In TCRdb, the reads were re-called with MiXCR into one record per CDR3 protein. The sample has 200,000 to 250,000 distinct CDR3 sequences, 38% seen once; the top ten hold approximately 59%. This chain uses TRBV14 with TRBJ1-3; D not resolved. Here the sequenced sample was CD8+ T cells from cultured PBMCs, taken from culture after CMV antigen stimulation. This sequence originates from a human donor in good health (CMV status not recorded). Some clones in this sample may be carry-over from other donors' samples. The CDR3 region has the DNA TGTGCCAGCAGCCAAGAAGGCCTTCGCTCTGGAAACACCATATATTTT. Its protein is CASSQEGLRSGNTIYF.